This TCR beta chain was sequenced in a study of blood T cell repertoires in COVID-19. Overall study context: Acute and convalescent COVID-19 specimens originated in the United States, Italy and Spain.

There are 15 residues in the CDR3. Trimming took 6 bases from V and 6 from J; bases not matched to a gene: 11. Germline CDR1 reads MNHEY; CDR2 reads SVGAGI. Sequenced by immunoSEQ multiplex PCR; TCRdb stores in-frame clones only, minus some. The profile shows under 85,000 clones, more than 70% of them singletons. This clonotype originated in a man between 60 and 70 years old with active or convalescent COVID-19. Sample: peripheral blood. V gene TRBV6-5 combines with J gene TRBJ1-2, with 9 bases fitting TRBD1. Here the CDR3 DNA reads TGTGCCAGCAGCAGGGGACAGGGTACAATCCATGGCTACACCTTC. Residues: CASSRGQGTIHGYTF.